The 23 T cell receptor beta chains below were found in one sample sequenced in a study of glioma-infiltrating T cells. TCR alpha and beta CDR3 regions were amplified from RNA using iRepertoire nested multiplex PCR. TCRdb re-called the multiplex PCR reads with MiXCR, one entry per CDR3 protein. The table includes 160,000 or so distinct CDR3 sequences, around 42% detected once. The sequenced sample consisted of glioma tissue, nonneoplastic brain tissue, or PBMCs (not recorded which). Every receptor here comes from a human donor with low-grade glioma or glioblastoma, undergoing nonglioma brain surgery, or in good health (not recorded which).

This clonotype was detected a few times. V usage is TRBV19 and J usage is TRBJ1-2; TRBD1 agrees at 7 bases. J was trimmed by 4 bases and V by 5 bases; bases with no gene match: 4. The V gene's germline CDR1 is LNHDA and CDR2 SQIVND (reference sequence). The CDR3 totals 13 residues. This chain's CDR3 is CASSPTGFYGYTF. The CDR3 DNA is TGTGCCAGTAGTCCGACAGGGTTCTATGGCTACACCTTC. Based on the CDR3 plus reference TRBV19 and TRBJ1-2, the full variable domain is DGGITQSPKYLFRKEGQNVTLSCEQNLNHDAMYWYRQDPGQGLRLIYYSQIVNDFQKGDIAEGYSVSREKKESFPLTVTSAQKNPTAFYLCASSPTGFYGYTFGSGTRLTVV.

This sequence joins TRBV19 and TRBJ2-1; D gene ambiguous. Trimming took off 5 bases at V and 1 base at J, with 21 bases between the two ends. This CDR3 has 18 amino acids. Germline-derived CDR1 and CDR2 are LNHDA and SQIVND (reference sequence). The CDR3 sequence is CASSPPGFERLSYNEQFF. In nucleotides, the CDR3 is TGTGCCAGTAGTCCTCCCGGATTCGAGCGCCTATCCTACAATGAGCAGTTCTTC.

Points on this clonotype: A clone one base away is much larger, so this may be a read error. This CDR3 is CASSSGQGVQAFF. The CDR3 nucleotides read TGTGCCAGCAGTTCCGGACAGGGAGTGCAAGCTTTCTTT. The chain couples TRBV12-3 or TRBV12-4 to TRBJ1-1; 8 bases map to TRBD1. Trimming removed 4 bases from V and 9 bases from J; junction bases left unmatched: 7. The CDR3 consists of 13 residues.

A note on this clonotype: A much larger clone differs by one base, so this may be a read error. The chain recombines TRBV28 with TRBJ1-2; TRBD1 aligns across 8 bases. This CDR3 is built from 16 residues. The germline gives CDR1 MDHEN, CDR2 SYDVKM. DNA for the CDR3: TGTGCCAGCAGTTTGATCGTGGACAGGGCGAACTATGGCTACAACTTC. It is translated as CASSLIVDRANYGYNF.

The chain couples TRBV5-1 to TRBJ2-5, with D uncertain. CDR3 length: 14 amino acids. Trimming left V 2 bases short and J 8 bases short, with 16 bases between. Germline V gene data show CDR1 as SGHRS and CDR2 as YFSETQ. The DNA for the CDR3 is TGCGCCAGCAGCTTCACACCGTGGGCGGACACCCAGTACTTC. Its protein product is CASSFTPWADTQYF.

The chain recombines TRBV27 with TRBJ1-1; TRBD1 agrees at 8 bases. Germline CDR1 MNHEY, CDR2 SMNVEV (reference sequence). The CDR3 totals 13 residues. The J segment lost 4 bases and the V segment lost 6 bases, leaving 4 bases of the junction unmatched. The CDR3 DNA follows: TGTGCCAGCAGCCGGACAGGGTTCACTGAAGCTTTCTTT. Protein sequence: CASSRTGFTEAFF.

This clonotype was observed at least ten times. This rearrangement joins TRBV7-2 to TRBJ2-3; D gene uncertain. The CDR3 runs to 12 residues. V was shortened by 5 bases and J by 2 bases, with 5 bases between the two germline ends. Per germline, CDR1 SGHTA and CDR2 FQGNSA. The CDR3 loop is CASSQVTDTQYF. CDR3 DNA sequence: TGTGCCAGCAGCCAGGTCACAGATACGCAGTATTTT.

With regard to this clonotype: At one of its ends the junction is not consistent with the germline gene, which may arise from a read error. This rearrangement joins TRBV27 to TRBJ2-5; 10 nucleotides align to TRBD2. Germline CDR1 is MNHEY and CDR2 is SMNVEV (reference sequence). This CDR3 is built from 18 residues. CDR3 sequence (DNA): TGTGCCACCAGTGACGCGGACAGGTCACTAGCGGGACAAGAGACCCAGTACTTC. It is translated as CATSDADRSLAGQETQYF.

This clonotype was counted at least ten times. This chain links TRBV28 with TRBJ2-3; 14 nucleotides agree with TRBD2. The CDR3 is 17 amino acids. The V and J ends lost 6 bases and 3 bases, in that order; junction bases with no gene match: 8. Germline-derived CDR1 and CDR2 are MDHEN and SYDVKM. The DNA of the CDR3 is TGTGCCAGCAGAGAGGGGACTAGCGGGAGAATTACAGATACGCAGTATTTT. Its protein is CASREGTSGRITDTQYF.

V and J are TRBV12-3 or TRBV12-4 and TRBJ1-1; D might be TRBD1 (5 bases). This CDR3 has 14 amino acids. V shed 5 bases and J shed 1 base, with 11 bases lying between them. The DNA of the CDR3 is TGTGCCAGCAGTCGGCAGGGTCCGAACACTGAAGCTTTCTTT. Its translation: CASSRQGPNTEAFF.

This chain links TRBV3-1 with TRBJ2-7; D may be TRBD1 (5 bases). CDR3 length: 15 amino acids. Germline CDR1 and CDR2: LGHDT and YNNKEL (reference sequence). V dropped 4 bases and J dropped 6 bases, with 19 bases sitting between them. The CDR3 bases are TGTGCCAGCAGCCTTGGCAAGCGATCAGGGCTCGAGCAGTACTTC. Translated, it gives CASSLGKRSGLEQYF.

On this clonotype: A read error may be the cause here, since a much bigger clone is one base away. Here the CDR3 omits its conserved ending phenylalanine or tryptophan, so a read error is the likely source. The rearrangement links TRBV24-1 to TRBJ2-5, with 7 bases aligning to TRBD1. The CDR3 totals 17 residues. Germline V gene data show CDR1 as KGHDR and CDR2 as SFDVKD. After removal of 3 bases from V and 4 bases from J, the junction contained 13 bases not matched to a gene. CDR3 sequence reads: CATSDAPGTDFRETQYS. CDR3 in DNA: TGTGCCACCAGTGATGCCCCGGGGACAGACTTTCGAGAGACCCAGTACTCC.

The genes are TRBV12-3 or TRBV12-4 and TRBJ1-5; no clear D. V gave up 4 bases and J gave up 8 bases, with 12 bases separating them. This CDR3 has 13 amino acids. The CDR3 DNA sequence: TGTGCCAGCAGTTATGACGTATATAAGCCCCAGCATTTT. It encodes CASSYDVYKPQHF.

This clonotype has a handful of counts. The CDR3 sequence is CASRAAPDEQFF. CDR3 nucleotides: TGTGCCAGCCGTGCGGCTCCGGATGAGCAGTTCTTC. The chain joins TRBV2 to TRBJ2-1; D uncertain. V dropped 8 bases and J dropped 8 bases, with 13 bases sitting between them. The CDR3 loop spans 12 amino acids. Germline V CDR1 and CDR2: SNHLY, FYNNEI. Filled out from reference TRBV2 and TRBJ2-1, the complete variable domain reads EPEVTQTPSHQVTQMGQEVILRCVPISNHLYFYWYRQILGQKVEFLVSFYNNEISEKSEIFDDQFSVERPDGSNFTLKIRSTKLEDSAMYFCASRAAPDEQFFGPGTRLTVL.

This clonotype was seen a handful of times. The V call is TRBV4-2, the J call TRBJ2-5; 7 nucleotides line up with TRBD2. Germline V gene data show CDR1 as LGHNA and CDR2 as YNFKEQ. Losses at the gene ends were 1 base for V and 2 bases for J; bases not matched to a gene: 7. The CDR3 runs 16 residues. The CDR3 is CASSQGTGGGQETQYF. The CDR3 DNA reads TGTGCCAGCAGCCAAGGAACGGGCGGGGGTCAAGAGACCCAGTACTTC.

With regard to this clonotype: The missing conserved phenylalanine or tryptophan at the end of this CDR3 makes a read error likely. The DNA is omitted, as the CDR3 cannot be located on it reliably, and the CDR3 follows TCRdb's listing. The V call is TRBV28, the J call TRBJ1-2; the table's TRBD1 call for D was not verified on the DNA. The CDR3 sequence runs 15 residues, both termini included. Germline lookup yields CDR1 MDHEN and CDR2 SYDVKM. The CDR3 loop reads CASSFSGGSGYGYTL.

With respect to this clonotype: A much larger clone lies a single base off, so this may be a read error. The CDR3 coding sequence is TGCATCGCTTACAGGGTGGATGAACAGTACTTC. It yields the protein CIAYRVDEQYF. The gene calls are TRBV20-1 and TRBJ2-7; a weak D match, TRBD1 (6 bases). Per the germline V gene, CDR1 is DFQATT and CDR2 is SNEGSKA (reference sequence). The CDR3 runs to 11 residues.

This clonotype has ten or more counts. The chain recombines TRBV20-1 with TRBJ2-2; D is possibly TRBD2 (6 bases). Trimming stripped 5 bases from V and 4 bases from J, with 14 bases between. Germline lookup yields CDR1 DFQATT and CDR2 SNEGSKA (reference sequence). CDR3 size: 14 residues. The CDR3 nucleotides are TGCAGTGCTGCACTAGCTGGGCGCACCGGGGAGCTGTTTTTT. Translated: CSAALAGRTGELFF.

Sample share makes this clonotype medium-sized (0.01 to 0.1%). V and J are TRBV28 and TRBJ1-1, with 9 bases lining up with TRBD1. The V and J ends lost 5 bases and 6 bases, in that order; junction bases with no gene match: 16. CDR1 and CDR2 from the germline V gene are MDHEN and SYDVKM. This CDR3 region has 17 residues. As DNA, the CDR3 is TGTGCCAGCAGTCCAAGATACTACAGGGGGCAGCTACCTGAAGCTTTCTTT. The encoded protein is CASSPRYYRGQLPEAFF.

This clonotype is a singleton in its sample. A read error is possible here, since a much larger clone lies one base away. The V gene is TRBV4-2, the J gene TRBJ2-5, with D unresolved. There are 16 residues in the CDR3. Per germline, CDR1 LGHNA and CDR2 YNFKEQ. For the CDR3, the DNA is TGTGCCAGCAGCCAAGTCCCTAAAGGGCTCCAACAGACCCAGTACTTC. Translating gives CASSQVPKGLQQTQYF.

This clonotype was detected a few times. The J gene is TRBJ1-6, the V gene TRBV10-3; no clear D. The CDR3 loop spans 15 amino acids. Germline V gene sequence: CDR1 ENHRY, CDR2 SYGVKD. V lost 0 bases to trimming and J lost 7 bases, with 10 bases between them. The CDR3 sequence is CAISESNGPNSPLHF. The CDR3 DNA is TGTGCCATCAGTGAGTCGAATGGACCAAATTCACCCCTCCACTTT.

Only a few counts were recorded for this clonotype. The V and J genes are TRBV28 and TRBJ2-2, with TRBD2 as a possible D gene (5 bases). V was cut by 5 bases and J by 2 bases, with 12 bases left in between. The germline gives CDR1 MDHEN, CDR2 SYDVKM. The CDR3 runs to 15 residues. This CDR3 reads CASSLRGSNTGELFF. In DNA form, the CDR3 reads TGTGCCAGCAGTCTTAGAGGGAGCAACACCGGGGAGCTGTTTTTT.

This clonotype was observed many times. The chain combines TRBV4-1 with TRBJ2-1, with D possibly called TRBD1 or TRBD2 (6 bases each). The CDR3 has 15 amino acids. CDR1 is MGHRA and CDR2 is YSYEKL in the germline V gene. V lost 0 bases and J lost 5, with 11 bases in between. In nucleotides, the CDR3 is TGCGCCAGCAGCCAAGAGGAGGGGGTGGACAATGAGCAGTTCTTC. Translating it yields CASSQEEGVDNEQFF.